Reported below is one T cell receptor beta chain. The antigen is unknown. Sequencing runs each generated in excess of 190 million TCR-beta sequences derived from 15-18 subjects. A single record per CDR3 protein comes from TCRdb applying MiXCR to the 5' RACE reads. Of around 70,000 distinct CDR3 sequences listed, 4% to 6% were seen once; the top ten hold 2.8%. This sample is part of a study of neurological immune-mediated disorders. The CDR3 is made up of 14 amino acids. CDR1 and CDR2 from the germline V gene are SQVTM and ANQGSEA. Trimming took 8 bases from V and 1 from J; bases not matched to a gene: 9. Findings and limits, study-wide: When the repertoires were grouped phylogenetically, those of 18 of the 34 multiple sclerosis patients came together in a single cluster of related CDR3 sequences, which points to a possible repertoire-level signature.

This chain uses TRBV29-1 with TRBJ2-3; 7 bases agree with TRBD1. The TCR comes from a woman under 40 with multiple sclerosis. The sample taken for sequencing was PBMCs. The CDR3 loop is CSLGQGVRTDTQYF. The DNA for the CDR3 is TGCAGCTTAGGGCAGGGGGTGCGCACAGATACGCAGTATTTT.